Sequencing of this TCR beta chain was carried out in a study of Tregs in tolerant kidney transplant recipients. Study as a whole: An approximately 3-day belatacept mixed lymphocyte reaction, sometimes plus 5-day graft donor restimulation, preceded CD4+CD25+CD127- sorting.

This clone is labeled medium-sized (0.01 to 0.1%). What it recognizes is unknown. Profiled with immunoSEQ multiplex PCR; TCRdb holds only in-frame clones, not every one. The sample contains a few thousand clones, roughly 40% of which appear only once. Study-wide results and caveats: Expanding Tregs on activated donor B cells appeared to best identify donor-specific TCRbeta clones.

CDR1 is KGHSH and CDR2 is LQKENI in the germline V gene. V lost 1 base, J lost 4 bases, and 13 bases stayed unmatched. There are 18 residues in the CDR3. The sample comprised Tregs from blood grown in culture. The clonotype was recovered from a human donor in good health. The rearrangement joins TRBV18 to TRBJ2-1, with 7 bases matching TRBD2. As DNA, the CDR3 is TGTGCCAGCTCACCACTAACTAGCGCCTCGTTAGGATACAATGAGCAGTTCTTC. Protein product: CASSPLTSASLGYNEQFF.